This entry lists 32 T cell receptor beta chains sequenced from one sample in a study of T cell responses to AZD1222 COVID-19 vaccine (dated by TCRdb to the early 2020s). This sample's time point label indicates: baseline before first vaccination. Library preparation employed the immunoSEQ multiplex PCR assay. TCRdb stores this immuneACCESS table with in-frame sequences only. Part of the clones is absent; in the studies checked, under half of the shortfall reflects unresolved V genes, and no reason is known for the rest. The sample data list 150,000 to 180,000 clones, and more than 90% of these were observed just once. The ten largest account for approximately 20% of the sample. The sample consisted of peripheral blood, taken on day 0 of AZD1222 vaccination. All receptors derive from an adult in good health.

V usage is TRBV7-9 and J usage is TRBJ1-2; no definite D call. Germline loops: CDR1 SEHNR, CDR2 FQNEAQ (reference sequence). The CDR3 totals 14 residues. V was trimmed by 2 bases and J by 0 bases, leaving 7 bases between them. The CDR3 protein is CASSLNNANYGYTF. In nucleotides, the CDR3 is TGTGCCAGCAGCTTAAACAACGCTAACTATGGCTACACCTTC.

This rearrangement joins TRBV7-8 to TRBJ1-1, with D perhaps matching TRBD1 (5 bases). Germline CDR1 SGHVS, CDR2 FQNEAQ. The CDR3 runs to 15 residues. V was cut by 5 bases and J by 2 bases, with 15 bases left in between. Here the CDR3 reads CASSLRGRDNTEAFF. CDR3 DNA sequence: TGTGCCAGCAGCCTACGGGGCAGGGATAACACTGAAGCTTTCTTT.

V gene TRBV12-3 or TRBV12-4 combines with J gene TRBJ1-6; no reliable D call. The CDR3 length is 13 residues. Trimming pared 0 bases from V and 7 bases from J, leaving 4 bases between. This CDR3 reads CASSLARNSPLHF. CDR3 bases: TGTGCCAGCAGTTTAGCCCGGAATTCACCCCTCCACTTT.

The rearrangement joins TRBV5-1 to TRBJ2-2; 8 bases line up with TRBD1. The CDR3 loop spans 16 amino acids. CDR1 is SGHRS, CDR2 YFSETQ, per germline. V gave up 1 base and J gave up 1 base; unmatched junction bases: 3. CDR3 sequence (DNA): TGCGCCAGCAGCTTGTTGACAGGGGAGAACACCGGGGAGCTGTTTTTT. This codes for CASSLLTGENTGELFF. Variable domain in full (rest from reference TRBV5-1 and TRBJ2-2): KAGVTQTPRYLIKTRGQQVTLSCSPISGHRSVSWYQQTPGQGLQFLFEYFSETQRNKGNFPGRFSGRQFSNSRSEMNVSTLELGDSALYLCASSLLTGENTGELFFGEGSRLTVL.

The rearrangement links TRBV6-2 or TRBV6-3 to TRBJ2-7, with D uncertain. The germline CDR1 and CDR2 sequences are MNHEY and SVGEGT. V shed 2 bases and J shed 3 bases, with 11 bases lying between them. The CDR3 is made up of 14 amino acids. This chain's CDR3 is CASSYKQWGYEQYF. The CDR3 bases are TGTGCCAGCAGTTACAAACAGTGGGGCTACGAGCAGTACTTC.

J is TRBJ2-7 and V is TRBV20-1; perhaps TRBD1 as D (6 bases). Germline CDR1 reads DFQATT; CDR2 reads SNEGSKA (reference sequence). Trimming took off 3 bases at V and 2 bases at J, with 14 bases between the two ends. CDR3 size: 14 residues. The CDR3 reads CSASTEQGTYEQYF. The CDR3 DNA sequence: TGCAGTGCTAGTACAGAACAGGGAACCTACGAGCAGTACTTC.

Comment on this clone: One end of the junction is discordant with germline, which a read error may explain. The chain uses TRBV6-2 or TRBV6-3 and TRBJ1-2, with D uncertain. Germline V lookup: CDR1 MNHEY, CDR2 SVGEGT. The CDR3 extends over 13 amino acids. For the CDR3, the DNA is TGTGCCAGCAGGTACTCCGGGGTCTATGGCTACACCTTC. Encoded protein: CASRYSGVYGYTF.

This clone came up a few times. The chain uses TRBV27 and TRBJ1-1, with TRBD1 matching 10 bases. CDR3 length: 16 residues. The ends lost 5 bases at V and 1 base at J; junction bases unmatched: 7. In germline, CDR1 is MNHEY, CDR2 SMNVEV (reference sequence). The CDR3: CASSPWTGGRNTEAFF. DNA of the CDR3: TGTGCCAGCAGTCCCTGGACAGGGGGAAGGAACACTGAAGCTTTCTTT.

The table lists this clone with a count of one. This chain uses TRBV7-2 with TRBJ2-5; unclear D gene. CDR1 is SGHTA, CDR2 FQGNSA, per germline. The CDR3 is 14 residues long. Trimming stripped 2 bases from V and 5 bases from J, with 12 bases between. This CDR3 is CASSLQGHHETQYF. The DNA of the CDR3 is TGTGCCAGCAGCTTACAAGGCCATCACGAGACCCAGTACTTC.

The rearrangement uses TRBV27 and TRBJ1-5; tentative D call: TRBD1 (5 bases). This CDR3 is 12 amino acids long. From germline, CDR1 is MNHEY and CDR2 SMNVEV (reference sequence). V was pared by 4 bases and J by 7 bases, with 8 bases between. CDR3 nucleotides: TGTGCCAGCAGTTACCAGGGACAGCCCCAGCATTTT. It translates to CASSYQGQPQHF.

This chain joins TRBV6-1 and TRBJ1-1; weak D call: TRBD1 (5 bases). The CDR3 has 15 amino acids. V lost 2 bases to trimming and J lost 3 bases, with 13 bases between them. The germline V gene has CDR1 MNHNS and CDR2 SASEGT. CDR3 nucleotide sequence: TGTGCCAGCAGTGAACGTTGGGGGATGCACACTGAAGCTTTCTTT. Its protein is CASSERWGMHTEAFF.

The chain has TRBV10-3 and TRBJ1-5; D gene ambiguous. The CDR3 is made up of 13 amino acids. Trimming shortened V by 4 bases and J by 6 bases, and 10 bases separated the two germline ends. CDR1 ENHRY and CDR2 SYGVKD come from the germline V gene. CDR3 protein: CAISGDSRQPQHF. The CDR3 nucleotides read TGTGCCATCAGTGGCGATAGCCGTCAGCCCCAGCATTTT.

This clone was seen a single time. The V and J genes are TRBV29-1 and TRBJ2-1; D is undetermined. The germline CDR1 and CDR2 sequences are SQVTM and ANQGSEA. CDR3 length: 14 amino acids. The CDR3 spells CNYNLVGGYNEQFF. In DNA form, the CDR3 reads TGCAACTACAACCTAGTGGGTGGGTACAATGAGCAGTTCTTC.

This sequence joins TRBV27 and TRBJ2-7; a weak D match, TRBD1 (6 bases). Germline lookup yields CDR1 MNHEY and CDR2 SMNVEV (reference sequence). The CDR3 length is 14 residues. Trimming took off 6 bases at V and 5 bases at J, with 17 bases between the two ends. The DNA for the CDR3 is TGTGCCAGCAGCTTACTCACAGGGTACCACGAGCAGTACTTC. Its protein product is CASSLLTGYHEQYF.

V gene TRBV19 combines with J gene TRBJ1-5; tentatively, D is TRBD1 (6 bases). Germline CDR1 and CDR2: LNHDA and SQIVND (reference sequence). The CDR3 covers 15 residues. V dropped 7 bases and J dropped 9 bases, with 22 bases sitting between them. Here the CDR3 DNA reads TGTGCCAGTACCCTGGACAGCGCTAAATCGGGGCCCCAGCATTTT. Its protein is CASTLDSAKSGPQHF.

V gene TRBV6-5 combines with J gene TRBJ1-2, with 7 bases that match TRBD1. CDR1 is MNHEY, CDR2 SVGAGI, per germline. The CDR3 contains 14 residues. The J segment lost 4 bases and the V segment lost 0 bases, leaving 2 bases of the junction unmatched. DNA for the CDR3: TGTGCCAGCAGTTACTCGGACAGGTTCTATGGCTACACCTTC. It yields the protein CASSYSDRFYGYTF.

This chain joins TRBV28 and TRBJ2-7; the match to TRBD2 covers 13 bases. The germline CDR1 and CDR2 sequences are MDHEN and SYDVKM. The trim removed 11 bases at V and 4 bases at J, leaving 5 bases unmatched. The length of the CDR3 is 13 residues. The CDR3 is CAHRTSGGYEQYF. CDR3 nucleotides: TGTGCCCACAGGACTAGCGGGGGATACGAGCAGTACTTC.

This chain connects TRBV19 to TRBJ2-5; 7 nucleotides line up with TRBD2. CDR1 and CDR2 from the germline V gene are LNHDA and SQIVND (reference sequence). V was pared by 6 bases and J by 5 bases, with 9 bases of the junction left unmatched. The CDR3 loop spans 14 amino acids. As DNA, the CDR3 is TGTGCCAGTAGAAGCGGGACTCAGCGGGAGACCCAGTACTTC. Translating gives CASRSGTQRETQYF.

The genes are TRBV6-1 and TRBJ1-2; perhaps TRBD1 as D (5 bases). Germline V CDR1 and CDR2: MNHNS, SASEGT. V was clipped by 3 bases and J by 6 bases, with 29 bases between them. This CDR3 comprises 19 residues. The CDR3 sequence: CASSDGITETRRLGHGYTF. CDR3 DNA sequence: TGTGCCAGCAGTGACGGTATAACAGAAACCCGACGTTTGGGGCATGGCTACACCTTC.

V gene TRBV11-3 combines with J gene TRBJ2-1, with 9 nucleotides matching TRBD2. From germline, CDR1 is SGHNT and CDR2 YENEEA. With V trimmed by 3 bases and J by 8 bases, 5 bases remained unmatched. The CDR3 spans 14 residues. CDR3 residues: CASSLGGGADEQFF. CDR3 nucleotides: TGTGCCAGCAGCTTGGGCGGGGGGGCGGATGAGCAGTTCTTC.

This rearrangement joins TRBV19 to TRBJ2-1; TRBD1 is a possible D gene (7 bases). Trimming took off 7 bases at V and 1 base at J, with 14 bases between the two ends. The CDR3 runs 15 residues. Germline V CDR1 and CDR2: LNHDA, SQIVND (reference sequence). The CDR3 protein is CASNQGGGSYNEQFF. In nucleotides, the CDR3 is TGTGCCAGTAACCAGGGGGGTGGGTCCTACAATGAGCAGTTCTTC.

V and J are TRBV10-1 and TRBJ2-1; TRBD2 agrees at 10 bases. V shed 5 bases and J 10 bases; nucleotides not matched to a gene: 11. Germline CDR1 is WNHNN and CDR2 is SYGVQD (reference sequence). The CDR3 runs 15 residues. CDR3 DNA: TGCGCCAGCAGTTTAACAAGCGGGAGGGCCAGGGAGCAGTTCTTC. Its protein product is CASSLTSGRAREQFF.

The CDR3 coding sequence is TGTGCCATCCAGGGTTTTGGCACTGAAGCTTTCTTT. This gives the protein CAIQGFGTEAFF. The chain couples TRBV19 to TRBJ1-1; tentative D call: TRBD1 (5 bases). Trimming cost V 10 bases and J 4 bases, with 13 bases left between them. Germline V gene data show CDR1 as LNHDA and CDR2 as SQIVND (reference sequence). This CDR3 contains 12 residues. The full variable domain, its missing parts supplied by reference TRBV19 and TRBJ1-1, is DGGITQSPKYLFRKEGQNVTLSCEQNLNHDAMYWYRQDPGQGLRLIYYSQIVNDFQKGDIAEGYSVSREKKESFPLTVTSAQKNPTAFYLCAIQGFGTEAFFGQGTRLTVV.

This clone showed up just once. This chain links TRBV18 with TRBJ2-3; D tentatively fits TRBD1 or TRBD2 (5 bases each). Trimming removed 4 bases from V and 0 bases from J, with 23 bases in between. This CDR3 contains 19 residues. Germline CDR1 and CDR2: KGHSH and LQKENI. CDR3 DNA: TGTGCCAGCTCACTACTTCAAGTGTCTGCCAGGGACAGCACAGATACGCAGTATTTT. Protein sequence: CASSLLQVSARDSTDTQYF.

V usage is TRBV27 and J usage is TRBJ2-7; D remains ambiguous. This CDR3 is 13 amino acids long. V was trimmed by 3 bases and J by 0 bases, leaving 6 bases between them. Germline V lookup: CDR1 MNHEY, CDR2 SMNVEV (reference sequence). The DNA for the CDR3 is TGTGCCAGCAGTTTTTTCAACTCCTACGAGCAGTACTTC. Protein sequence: CASSFFNSYEQYF.

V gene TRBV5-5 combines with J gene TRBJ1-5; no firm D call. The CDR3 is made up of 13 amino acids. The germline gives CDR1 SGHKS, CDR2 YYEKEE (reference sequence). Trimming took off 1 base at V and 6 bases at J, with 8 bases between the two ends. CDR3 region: CASSLLSGQPQHF. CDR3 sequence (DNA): TGTGCCAGCAGCTTGCTTTCGGGTCAGCCCCAGCATTTT.

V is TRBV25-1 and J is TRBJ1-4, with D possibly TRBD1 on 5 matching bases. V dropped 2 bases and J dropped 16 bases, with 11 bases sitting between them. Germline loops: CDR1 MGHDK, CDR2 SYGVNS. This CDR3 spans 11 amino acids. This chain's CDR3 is CASSETGREFF. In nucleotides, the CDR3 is TGTGCCAGCAGTGAAACGGGACGGGAGTTTTTT. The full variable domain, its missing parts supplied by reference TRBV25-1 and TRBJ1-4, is EADIYQTPRYLVIGTGKKITLECSQTMGHDKMYWYQQDPGMELHLIHYSYGVNSTEKGDLSSESTVSRIRTEHFPLTLESARPSHTSQYLCASSETGREFFGSGTQLSVL.

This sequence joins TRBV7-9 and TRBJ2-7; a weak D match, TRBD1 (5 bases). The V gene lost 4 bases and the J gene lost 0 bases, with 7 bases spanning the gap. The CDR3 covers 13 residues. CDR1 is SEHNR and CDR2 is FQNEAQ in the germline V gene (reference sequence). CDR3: CASSYRYSYEQYF. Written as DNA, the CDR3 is TGTGCCAGCAGCTACAGGTACTCCTACGAGCAGTACTTC.

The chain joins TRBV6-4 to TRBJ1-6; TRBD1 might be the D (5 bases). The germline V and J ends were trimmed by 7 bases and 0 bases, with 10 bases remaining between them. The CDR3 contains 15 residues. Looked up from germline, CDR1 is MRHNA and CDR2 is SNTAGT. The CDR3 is CASKEGSSYNSPLHF. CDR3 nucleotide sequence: TGTGCCAGCAAAGAGGGGAGCTCCTATAATTCACCCCTCCACTTT.

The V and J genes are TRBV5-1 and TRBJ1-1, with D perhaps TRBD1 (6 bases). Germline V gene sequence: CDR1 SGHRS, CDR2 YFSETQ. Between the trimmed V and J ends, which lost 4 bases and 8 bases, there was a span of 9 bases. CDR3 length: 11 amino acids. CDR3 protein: CASSVGTEAFF. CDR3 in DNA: TGCGCCAGCAGCGTCGGGACAGAAGCTTTCTTT. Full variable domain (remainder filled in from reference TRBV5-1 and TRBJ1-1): KAGVTQTPRYLIKTRGQQVTLSCSPISGHRSVSWYQQTPGQGLQFLFEYFSETQRNKGNFPGRFSGRQFSNSRSEMNVSTLELGDSALYLCASSVGTEAFFGQGTRLTVV.

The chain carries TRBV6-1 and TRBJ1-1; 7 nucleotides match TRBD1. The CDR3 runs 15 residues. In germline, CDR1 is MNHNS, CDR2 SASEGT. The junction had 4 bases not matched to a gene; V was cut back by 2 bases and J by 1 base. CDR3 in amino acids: CASSEYTGENTEAFF. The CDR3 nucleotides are TGTGCCAGCAGTGAATATACAGGGGAGAACACTGAAGCTTTCTTT.

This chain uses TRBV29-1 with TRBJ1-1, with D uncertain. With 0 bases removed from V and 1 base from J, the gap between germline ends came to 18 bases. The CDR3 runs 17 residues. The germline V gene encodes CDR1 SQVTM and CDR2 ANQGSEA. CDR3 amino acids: CSVEDQATLASNTEAFF. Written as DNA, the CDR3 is TGCAGCGTTGAAGATCAGGCGACTCTCGCTTCGAACACTGAAGCTTTCTTT.